Below, 14 T cell receptor beta chains from the same sample are listed, as sequenced in a study of T cell responses to AZD1222 COVID-19 vaccine. Repertoires were generated with immunoSEQ multiplex PCR, while TCRdb's copy carries only in-frame clones and drops some. This sample carries some 63,000 clones, about 79% of them seen once, and the ten largest clones take 20%. The sequencing used peripheral blood, collected on day 0 of AZD1222 vaccination. These receptors came from an adult in good health.

J is TRBJ1-6 and V is TRBV5-4, with TRBD1 matching over 7 bases. CDR3 length: 15 amino acids. Germline assignment: CDR1 SGHNT and CDR2 YYREEE (reference sequence). V lost 6 bases and J lost 7; bases outside the gene matches: 10. CDR3 DNA: TGTGCCAGCAACCTACAGGGGAGGCAAAATTCACCCCTCCACTTT. Its protein is CASNLQGRQNSPLHF.

This clone came up a few times. This chain links TRBV18 with TRBJ2-1, with D unresolved. V was pared by 4 bases and J by 7 bases, with 14 bases between. CDR3 length equals 14 residues. The germline V gene has CDR1 KGHSH and CDR2 LQKENI. The CDR3 bases are TGTGCCAGCTCACTGTCTGGGGTGGGGAATGAGCAGTTCTTC. Protein sequence: CASSLSGVGNEQFF.

The chain links TRBV28 to TRBJ1-5; D might be TRBD1 (5 bases). The CDR3 has 15 residues. Trimming left V 6 bases short and J 0 bases short, with 12 bases between. The germline CDR1 and CDR2 sequences are MDHEN and SYDVKM. The CDR3 loop reads CASSQGLYSNQPQHF. The CDR3 bases are TGTGCCAGCAGCCAGGGATTATATAGCAATCAGCCCCAGCATTTT.

This clone was observed a single time. The CDR3: CASSLEGQLQQYV. In nucleotides, the CDR3 is TGTGCCAGCAGCTTGGAGGGACAACTTCAGCAGTACGTC. V usage is TRBV5-5 and J usage is TRBJ2-7; perhaps TRBD1 as D (6 bases). The V gene lost 0 bases and the J gene lost 8 bases, with 12 bases spanning the gap. The CDR3 length is 13 residues. The germline V gene has CDR1 SGHKS and CDR2 YYEKEE (reference sequence).

V is TRBV4-3 and J is TRBJ1-2, with a weak D call TRBD1 (6 bases). The CDR3 covers 17 residues. Trimming shortened V by 3 bases and J by 6 bases, and 23 bases separated the two germline ends. The germline CDR1 and CDR2 sequences are LGHNA and YSLEER. This CDR3 is CASSHPSNGQGMNGYTF. The CDR3 DNA reads TGCGCCAGCAGCCATCCTTCCAATGGGCAGGGGATGAATGGCTACACCTTC.

The chain has TRBV6-2 or TRBV6-3 and TRBJ2-5; the match to TRBD2 covers 10 bases. With V trimmed by 6 bases and J by 1 base, 8 bases remained unmatched. The CDR3 spans 16 residues. Germline V gene data show CDR1 as MNHEY and CDR2 as SVGEGT. The CDR3 nucleotides read TGTGCCAGCAGCTCCGGACTAGCGGTCCTCCAAGAGACCCAGTACTTC. It translates to CASSSGLAVLQETQYF.

The chain employs TRBV2 and TRBJ2-2; no definite D call. The V gene lost 6 bases and the J gene lost 8 bases, with 10 bases spanning the gap. The CDR3 has 12 residues. In germline, CDR1 is SNHLY, CDR2 FYNNEI. CDR3 DNA: TGTGCCAGCAGCTGGGATTGGGGGGAGCTGTTTTTT. Translation gives CASSWDWGELFF.

V gene TRBV13 combines with J gene TRBJ2-3; no clear D. Germline lookup yields CDR1 PRHDT and CDR2 FYEKMQ (reference sequence). The CDR3 spans 12 residues. V lost 0 bases, J lost 3 bases, and 1 base lay in between. CDR3 DNA: TGTGCCAGCAGCTTAGGTACAGATACGCAGTATTTT. It is translated as CASSLGTDTQYF.

This sequence joins TRBV5-1 and TRBJ2-7, with a weak D call TRBD2 (6 bases). This CDR3 has 14 amino acids. V lost 3 bases and J 0 bases, leaving 10 bases between the germline ends. Germline values: CDR1 SGHRS, CDR2 YFSETQ. The CDR3 region has the DNA TGCGCCAGCAGCTGGGGGGACTTCTCCTACGAGCAGTACTTC. Its protein product is CASSWGDFSYEQYF.

The chain couples TRBV24-1 to TRBJ1-4, with TRBD1 matching 9 bases. The CDR3 has 15 residues. With V trimmed by 4 bases and J by 6 bases, 5 bases remained unmatched. CDR1 KGHDR and CDR2 SFDVKD come from the germline V gene. CDR3 DNA: TGTGCCACCAGTGACCCGGGACAGGGTTATGAAAAACTGTTTTTT. Translated: CATSDPGQGYEKLFF.

CDR3 sequence (DNA): TGTGCCAGCAGCCAAGCGATACAGGGCTACATGAACACTGAAGCTTTCTTT. The encoded protein is CASSQAIQGYMNTEAFF. The V and J genes are TRBV3-1 (or the pseudogene TRBV3-2) and TRBJ1-1, with a weak D call TRBD1 (6 bases). V lost 1 base, J lost 0 bases, and 15 bases lay in between. This CDR3 is 17 amino acids long. Germline V gene lookup returns CDR1 LGHDT and CDR2 YNNKEL (reference sequence).

The chain uses TRBV12-5 and TRBJ1-6, with TRBD1 matching 7 bases. This CDR3 region has 14 residues. V dropped 5 bases and J dropped 8; count of bases not matched to a gene: 6. Germline V CDR1 and CDR2: LGHNT, FRNRAP. In DNA form, the CDR3 reads TGTGCTAGTGGTCGGGACAGTTCATATTCACCCCTCCACTTT. It is translated as CASGRDSSYSPLHF.

CDR3 DNA: TGTGCCAGCAGCCCCTTCCCGGGACAGAGTAATGAAAAACTGTTTTTT. This gives the protein CASSPFPGQSNEKLFF. The V call is TRBV4-2, the J call TRBJ1-4, with TRBD1 matching over 7 bases. V lost 4 bases, J lost 4 bases, and 9 bases stayed unmatched. Germline V gene lookup returns CDR1 LGHNA and CDR2 YNFKEQ. This CDR3 comprises 16 residues.

The genes are TRBV7-2 and TRBJ1-1, with 7 bases matching TRBD1. J lost 1 base, V lost 5 bases, and 4 bases had no gene match. The CDR3 contains 14 residues. Germline V gene sequence: CDR1 SGHTA, CDR2 FQGNSA. CDR3 nucleotides: TGTGCCAGCAGCCCGTGGACAGGGAACACTGAAGCTTTCTTT. Protein product: CASSPWTGNTEAFF.